This T cell receptor (beta chain) originates from a study of post-analysis software for immune sequencing data. Study as a whole: Relapsing-remitting, secondary progressive and progressive-relapsing forms made up the multiple sclerosis disease courses.

The CDR3 is 14 amino acids. The V and J ends lost 8 bases and 2 bases respectively, with 15 bases between them. Germline V gene lookup returns CDR1 PRHDT and CDR2 FYEKMQ (reference sequence). Libraries were made from TCR beta cDNA, and they carried unique molecular identifiers. T cells numbering roughly 0.95 to 11 million gave rise to a few hundred thousand cDNA molecules. TCRdb re-called the PCR reads through MiXCR, storing one row per CDR3 protein. The table has roughly 650,000 distinct CDR3 sequences, over 45% seen once. General study findings and limits: Normalized Chao1 diversity was significantly reduced in patients versus controls. The study found TRBV5-6, TRBV5-1 and TRBV20-1 among 5 or 6 TRBV segments more frequent in patients than controls.

In its sample, this clonotype was seen once. The antigen remains unidentified. Sequencing was performed on blood. V gene TRBV13 combines with J gene TRBJ1-2; tentatively, D is TRBD1 (5 bases). This receptor was obtained from a girl aged 2 to 10 with multiple sclerosis. The CDR3 DNA reads TGTGCCAGCCACCCAGCAGGGTCCAACTATGGCTACACCTTC. It codes for CASHPAGSNYGYTF.